The 15 T cell receptor beta chains listed next were all sequenced from one sample in a study of blood T cells in healthy people across ages. Sample-barcoded 5' priming and a J-beta primer mix drove a second PCR of 7 to 11 cycles. TCRdb called the 5' RACE reads again in MiXCR, with one record for every CDR3 protein. Of some 550,000 distinct CDR3 sequences listed, around 48% are singletons. Sample: blood. The receptors derive from an elderly man in good health.

The gene calls are TRBV11-1 and TRBJ2-1; 9 positions agree with TRBD2. The CDR3 loop spans 16 amino acids. Germline V CDR1 and CDR2: SGHAT, FQDESV (reference sequence). V gave up 0 bases and J gave up 10 bases; unmatched junction bases: 10. The chain's CDR3 is CASSLAGSGGQLEQFF. The CDR3, as DNA: TGTGCCAGCAGCTTAGCGGGTAGCGGGGGCCAACTGGAGCAGTTCTTC. Full variable domain (rest looked up from reference TRBV11-1 and TRBJ2-1): EAEVAQSPRYKITEKSQAVAFWCDPISGHATLYWYRQILGQGPELLVQFQDESVVDDSQLPKDRFSAERLKGVDSTLKIQPAELGDSAMYLCASSLAGSGGQLEQFFGPGTRLTVL.

The sample holds one count of this clonotype. This chain uses TRBV20-1 with TRBJ1-2; the match to TRBD1 covers 9 bases. Trimming took 5 bases from V and 2 from J; bases not matched to a gene: 9. Germline loops: CDR1 DFQATT, CDR2 SNEGSKA (reference sequence). The CDR3 covers 15 residues. CDR3 coding DNA: TGCAGTGCTCCTAGAGGTGGGACAGGGAACTATGGCTACACCTTC. Its protein product is CSAPRGGTGNYGYTF.

The V gene is TRBV6-2 or TRBV6-3, the J gene TRBJ1-2; perhaps TRBD1 as D (6 bases). V shed 6 bases and J shed 4 bases, with 15 bases lying between them. Germline V gene lookup returns CDR1 MNHEY and CDR2 SVGEGT. The CDR3 is 14 residues long. Here the CDR3 DNA reads TGTGCCAGCAGGGGGGGGCCGCAACCCTATGGCTACACCTTC. Its translation is CASRGGPQPYGYTF.

The V and J genes are TRBV11-2 and TRBJ2-7; tentatively, D is TRBD2 (6 bases). Germline CDR1 is SGHAT and CDR2 is FQNNGV. With 1 base removed from V and 2 bases from J, the gap between germline ends came to 12 bases. This CDR3 is 15 amino acids long. The CDR3 sequence: CASSLAGAPTYEQYF. Here the CDR3 DNA reads TGTGCCAGCAGCTTAGCGGGAGCCCCTACCTACGAGCAGTACTTC.

The chain couples TRBV27 to TRBJ1-6; a weak D match, TRBD1 (5 bases). The CDR3 is made up of 18 amino acids. The V end was cut by 0 bases, the J end by 5 bases, with 17 bases between. In germline, CDR1 is MNHEY, CDR2 SMNVEV (reference sequence). The CDR3 DNA sequence: TGTGCCAGCAGTTTATCCGGTTTTAGGGGAGTGAATAATTCACCCCTCCACTTT. Translating it yields CASSLSGFRGVNNSPLHF.

The chain combines TRBV29-1 with TRBJ2-7; 10 positions agree with TRBD2. CDR1 is SQVTM, CDR2 ANQGSEA, per germline. CDR3 size: 15 residues. Trimming cost V 5 bases and J 2 bases; bases outside gene matches: 9. CDR3 bases: TGCAGCGTTCTCCAACTAGCGGGGAGAACCTACGAGCAGTACTTC. Encoded protein: CSVLQLAGRTYEQYF.

The chain recombines TRBV12-3 or TRBV12-4 with TRBJ2-7; 7 bases match TRBD1. This CDR3 comprises 15 residues. V lost 3 bases, J lost 3 bases, and 8 bases stayed unmatched. The CDR3, as DNA: TGTGCCAGCAGTTTCATTGAGGGGGCGAACTACGAGCAGTACTTC. Its translation is CASSFIEGANYEQYF.

This clonotype was seen only a few times. The chain links TRBV5-1 to TRBJ2-1; possibly TRBD1 or TRBD2 for D (7 bases each). The CDR3 runs to 15 residues. The ends were cut back, 5 bases at V and 5 bases at J, with 17 bases in the middle. Germline CDR1 and CDR2: SGHRS and YFSETQ. CDR3 sequence reads: CASRMVAGGDNEQFF. The CDR3, as DNA: TGCGCCAGCAGAATGGTCGCAGGGGGGGACAATGAGCAGTTCTTC.

V gene TRBV7-2 combines with J gene TRBJ1-5, with D hard to call. V lost 1 base to trimming and J lost 3 bases, with 10 bases between them. The V gene's germline CDR1 is SGHTA and CDR2 FQGNSA. The CDR3 totals 15 residues. CDR3 sequence: CASSLDATYNQPQHF. The CDR3 coding sequence is TGTGCCAGCAGCTTAGATGCGACCTACAATCAGCCCCAGCATTTT. Drawing the rest from reference TRBV7-2 and TRBJ1-5, the complete variable domain is GAGVSQSPSNKVTEKGKDVELRCDPISGHTALYWYRQSLGQGLEFLIYFQGNSAPDKSGLPSDRFSAERTGGSVSTLTIQRTQQEDSAVYLCASSLDATYNQPQHFGDGTRLSIL.

The chain has TRBV20-1 and TRBJ2-7, with TRBD1 matching over 9 bases. Germline values: CDR1 DFQATT, CDR2 SNEGSKA (reference sequence). Trimming took 6 bases from V and 3 from J; bases not matched to a gene: 6. This CDR3 comprises 13 residues. CDR3 protein: CSAPGQGNYEQYF. Here the CDR3 DNA reads TGCAGTGCCCCCGGACAGGGGAACTACGAGCAGTACTTC.

The chain combines TRBV5-1 with TRBJ2-3, with 13 nucleotides matching TRBD2. The CDR3 has 16 residues. Germline V gene data show CDR1 as SGHRS and CDR2 as YFSETQ. V lost 5 bases to trimming and J lost 7 bases; unmatched junction nucleotides: 10. This CDR3 reads CASREPGLAGKYTQYF. Here the CDR3 DNA reads TGCGCCAGCAGGGAACCGGGACTAGCGGGAAAGTATACGCAGTATTTT. The whole variable domain, filled in from reference TRBV5-1 and TRBJ2-3, reads KAGVTQTPRYLIKTRGQQVTLSCSPISGHRSVSWYQQTPGQGLQFLFEYFSETQRNKGNFPGRFSGRQFSNSRSEMNVSTLELGDSALYLCASREPGLAGKYTQYFGPGTRLTVL.

This clonotype was seen more than once but under ten times. The V gene is TRBV7-9, the J gene TRBJ2-7; D is perhaps TRBD1 (6 bases). Trimming removed 3 bases from V and 3 bases from J, with 12 bases in between. Germline values: CDR1 SEHNR, CDR2 FQNEAQ (reference sequence). CDR3 size: 14 residues. The CDR3 coding sequence is TGTGCCAGCAGCTTTGCGGACAGCTTCTACGAGCAGTACTTC. Translation gives CASSFADSFYEQYF.

The V gene is TRBV5-1, the J gene TRBJ2-1; the match to TRBD1 covers 9 bases. Germline V gene data show CDR1 as SGHRS and CDR2 as YFSETQ. The junction had 12 bases not matched to a gene; V was cut back by 0 bases and J by 5 bases. The CDR3 consists of 18 residues. Here the CDR3 reads CASSLVRGTGRFDNEQFF. The CDR3, as DNA: TGCGCCAGCAGCTTGGTTAGGGGGACAGGGCGCTTTGACAATGAGCAGTTCTTC.

The chain joins TRBV12-3 or TRBV12-4 to TRBJ2-6; D might be TRBD2 (5 bases). This CDR3 is built from 14 residues. Between the trimmed V and J ends, which lost 4 bases and 2 bases, there was a span of 6 bases. In DNA, the CDR3 is TGTGCCAGCAGTTGGGGAGCTGGGGCCAACGTCCTGACTTTC. This sequence encodes CASSWGAGANVLTF.

The sample holds many counts of this clonotype. The chain is built from TRBV29-1 and TRBJ2-5; possibly TRBD2 for D (5 bases). Trimming cost V 2 bases and J 5 bases, with 6 bases left between them. From germline, CDR1 is SQVTM and CDR2 ANQGSEA. CDR3 length: 11 residues. The CDR3 reads CSVETGETQYF. DNA of the CDR3: TGCAGCGTTGAAACGGGGGAGACCCAGTACTTC.